This section outlines one T cell receptor (beta chain) sequence together with its context. The source of the sample is a study of blood T cell repertoires in COVID-19. Germline assignment: CDR1 SGHVS and CDR2 FNYEAQ. The trim removed 2 bases at V and 8 bases at J, leaving 12 bases unmatched. The CDR3 is 16 amino acids. The table came from immunoSEQ multiplex PCR; TCRdb's copy has only in-frame clones and leaves some out. Among 20,000 to 25,000 clones listed, more than 85% were seen once. Sequenced sample: peripheral blood. The TCR originated in a man between 65 and 80 years old with active COVID-19. This chain joins TRBV7-6 and TRBJ2-3, with TRBD2 identical over 8 bases. The CDR3 protein is CASSLTLAAQGGTQYF. The CDR3 region has the DNA TGTGCCAGCAGCTTAACACTAGCGGCCCAAGGCGGTACGCAGTATTTT. Full variable domain (remainder filled in from reference TRBV7-6 and TRBJ2-3): GAGVSQSPRYKVTKRGQDVALRCDPISGHVSLYWYRQALGQGPEFLTYFNYEAQQDKSGLPNDRFSAERPEGSISTLTIQRTEQRDSAMYRCASSLTLAAQGGTQYFGPGTRLTVL.